This TCR beta chain derives from a study of T cell responses to AZD1222 COVID-19 vaccine. Study outcomes and limitations: Across spike, vaccine-associated CD4 TCRs were found, dominant at 160-218 and 743-854.

Clones were sequenced by immunoSEQ multiplex PCR, and TCRdb holds only the in-frame ones, with some missing. The sample includes 150,000 to 200,000 clones, just over 90% of them seen just once. Comments on this clone: Its antigen is not identified.

The specimen comprised peripheral blood, sampled on day 0 of AZD1222 vaccination. This clonotype was sampled from an adult in good health.

Here the CDR3 reads CASSPIINQPQHF. The CDR3 DNA reads TGTGCCAGCAGCCCAATAATTAATCAGCCCCAGCATTTT. The chain uses TRBV6-5 and TRBJ1-5; unclear D gene. Per the germline V gene, CDR1 is MNHEY and CDR2 is SVGAGI. The CDR3 is 13 amino acids. The V end was cut by 6 bases, the J end by 4 bases, with 10 bases between.